This TCR beta chain came from a study of cytomegalovirus exposure and HLA in healthy donors. Trimming cost V 4 bases and J 3 bases; bases outside gene matches: 6. CDR3 length equals 15 residues. The germline V gene has CDR1 SGDLS and CDR2 YYNGEE. Amplification used 60 Vbeta primers and 13 Jbeta primers. Repertoires were generated with immunoSEQ multiplex PCR, while TCRdb's copy carries only in-frame clones and drops some. The data hold nearly 200,000 clones, with around 86% observed a single time. This clone was seen a handful of times. V and J are TRBV9 and TRBJ1-1; 10 nucleotides line up with TRBD1. Sequencing used PBMCs. The TCR comes from a woman in her forties or fifties in good health and CMV-seropositive. The CDR3 DNA is TGTGCCAGCAGCCCTCGACAGGGGGCGGACACTGAAGCTTTCTTT. It translates to CASSPRQGADTEAFF.